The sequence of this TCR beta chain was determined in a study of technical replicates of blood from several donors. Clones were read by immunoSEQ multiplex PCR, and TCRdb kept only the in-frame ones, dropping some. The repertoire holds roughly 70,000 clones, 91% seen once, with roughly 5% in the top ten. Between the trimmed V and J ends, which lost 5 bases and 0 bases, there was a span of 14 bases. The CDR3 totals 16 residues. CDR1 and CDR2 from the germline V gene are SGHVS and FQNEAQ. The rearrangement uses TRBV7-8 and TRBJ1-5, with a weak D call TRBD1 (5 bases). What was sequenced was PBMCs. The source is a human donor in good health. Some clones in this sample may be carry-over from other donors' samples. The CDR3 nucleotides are TGTGCCAGCAGCCCCGTCACAGGCTTTAGCAATCAGCCCCAGCATTTT. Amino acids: CASSPVTGFSNQPQHF.